One sample yielded the 22 T cell receptor beta chains listed below, sequenced in a study of blood T cell repertoires in COVID-19. The data were produced by immunoSEQ multiplex PCR, yet TCRdb's version contains in-frame clones alone and is incomplete. The sample comprises tens of thousands of clones, 80% to 90% of which are singletons, and approximately 4.8% rests with the top ten. Sequenced material: peripheral blood. The source is a human donor in a cohort sampled during active COVID-19.

The chain is built from TRBV28 and TRBJ1-2; unclear D gene. This CDR3 is built from 14 residues. Per germline, CDR1 MDHEN and CDR2 SYDVKM. Trimming removed 7 bases at V and 0 bases at J, with 12 bases between. This chain's CDR3 is CASTWLWSNYGYTF. CDR3 nucleotide sequence: TGTGCCAGCACCTGGCTCTGGTCTAACTATGGCTACACCTTC.

The chain employs TRBV5-1 and TRBJ2-3, with TRBD2 matching over 11 bases. Per germline, CDR1 SGHRS and CDR2 YFSETQ. V gave up 0 bases and J gave up 5 bases; unmatched junction bases: 5. CDR3 length equals 16 residues. CDR3 loop: CASSLALAGVGDTQYF. CDR3 DNA: TGCGCCAGCAGCTTGGCACTAGCGGGAGTGGGAGATACGCAGTATTTT.

The chain has TRBV5-5 and TRBJ2-1; TRBD1 matches 8 bases. Trimming removed 4 bases from V and 0 bases from J; junction bases left unmatched: 15. The CDR3 loop spans 19 amino acids. Per germline, CDR1 SGHKS and CDR2 YYEKEE (reference sequence). CDR3 DNA: TGTGCCAGCAGCCCCTCCAGGGGGCAGAGGGGCTTCTCCTACAATGAGCAGTTCTTC. It specifies CASSPSRGQRGFSYNEQFF.

This sequence joins TRBV7-3 and TRBJ2-4; a weak D match, TRBD1 (5 bases). Trimming removed 5 bases from V and 7 bases from J, with 15 bases in between. Germline V gives CDR1 SGHTA, CDR2 FQGTGA. The CDR3 is 14 residues long. The CDR3 sequence: CASSPTGPNNIQYF. Written as DNA, the CDR3 is TGTGCCAGCAGCCCCACAGGTCCGAATAACATTCAGTACTTC.

This clone was seen a single time. The V gene is TRBV27, the J gene TRBJ1-6; D uncertain. The CDR3 is 16 amino acids. V lost 2 bases and J 0 bases, leaving 8 bases between the germline ends. Germline V gene lookup returns CDR1 MNHEY and CDR2 SMNVEV (reference sequence). CDR3 DNA: TGTGCCAGCAGTTTAAGTAGGAGCTCCTATAATTCACCCCTCCACTTT. It translates to CASSLSRSSYNSPLHF.

The rearrangement links TRBV19 to TRBJ1-1; D is unresolved. This CDR3 has 11 amino acids. Germline CDR1 is LNHDA and CDR2 is SQIVND (reference sequence). V was shortened by 7 bases and J by 6 bases, with 9 bases between the two germline ends. CDR3 amino acids: CASTTISEAFF. The CDR3 DNA is TGTGCCAGTACCACTATCTCTGAAGCTTTCTTT.

V usage is TRBV5-6 and J usage is TRBJ2-3; 11 bases line up with TRBD1. CDR1 SGHDT and CDR2 YYEEEE come from the germline V gene. The length of the CDR3 is 15 residues. The V gene end was trimmed by 2 bases and the J gene end by 7 bases; junction bases not matched to a gene: 6. This CDR3 reads CASSFRDRGGNTQYF. CDR3 DNA sequence: TGTGCCAGCAGCTTTAGGGACAGGGGGGGCAATACGCAGTATTTT.

The chain is built from TRBV27 and TRBJ2-5, with 8 bases fitting TRBD1. The V and J ends lost 6 bases and 4 bases, in that order; junction bases with no gene match: 10. The CDR3 contains 15 residues. The V gene's germline CDR1 is MNHEY and CDR2 SMNVEV (reference sequence). The DNA of the CDR3 is TGTGCCAGCAGCTATACAGGGGGAGGCCCAGAGACCCAGTACTTC. It codes for CASSYTGGGPETQYF.

The gene calls are TRBV11-2 and TRBJ2-7, with D perhaps matching TRBD2 (5 bases). In germline, CDR1 is SGHAT, CDR2 FQNNGV. This CDR3 has 15 residues. V was cut by 5 bases and J by 4 bases, with 18 bases left in between. CDR3 loop: CASSPRVGVGYEQYF. The CDR3 DNA follows: TGTGCCAGCAGCCCGAGGGTGGGAGTAGGGTACGAGCAGTACTTC.

As DNA, the CDR3 is TGCGCCAGCAGCTTACTCAACCGGGACAGGGATACTGAAGCTTTCTTT. It codes for CASSLLNRDRDTEAFF. The chain employs TRBV5-1 and TRBJ1-1, with TRBD1 matching 9 bases. Losses at the gene ends were 2 bases for V and 5 bases for J; bases not matched to a gene: 10. Germline lookup yields CDR1 SGHRS and CDR2 YFSETQ. There are 16 residues in the CDR3.

This clone was counted between two and nine times. The rearrangement joins TRBV18 to TRBJ1-5; D is ambiguous. The CDR3 runs to 15 residues. Trimming took 2 bases from V and 8 from J, leaving 16 bases between them. CDR1 and CDR2 from the germline V gene are KGHSH and LQKENI. The CDR3 spells CASSPASVSSKPQHF. The DNA for the CDR3 is TGTGCCAGCTCACCAGCGTCGGTATCAAGCAAGCCCCAGCATTTT.

This clone was counted only a few times. At one end the junction does not follow the germline gene, possibly because of a read error. The chain couples TRBV7-9 to TRBJ1-6; TRBD1 matches 9 bases. CDR1 is SEHNR, CDR2 FQNEAQ, per germline (reference sequence). The CDR3 is 18 amino acids. The CDR3 sequence is CASTLSVGQGSFNSPLHF. The CDR3 coding sequence is TGTGCCAGCACCCTTAGTGTGGGACAGGGATCCTTTAATTCACCCCTCCACTTT.

J is TRBJ1-1 and V is TRBV2; 8 bases are a match to TRBD1. Germline values: CDR1 SNHLY, CDR2 FYNNEI. The CDR3 length is 13 residues. V shed 6 bases and J 12 bases; nucleotides not matched to a gene: 12. CDR3 bases: TGTGCCAGCAGCTCTCAGGGGGCAGGTTTAACTTTCTTT. Protein: CASSSQGAGLTFF. The complete variable domain, with remaining parts taken from reference TRBV2 and TRBJ1-1, reads EPEVTQTPSHQVTQMGQEVILRCVPISNHLYFYWYRQILGQKVEFLVSFYNNEISEKSEIFDDQFSVERPDGSNFTLKIRSTKLEDSAMYFCASSSQGAGLTFFGQGTRLTVV.

V gene TRBV7-9 combines with J gene TRBJ2-3, with TRBD2 matching over 12 bases. V gave up 2 bases and J gave up 4 bases; unmatched junction bases: 4. This CDR3 spans 16 amino acids. Germline CDR1 reads SEHNR; CDR2 reads FQNEAQ (reference sequence). The DNA of the CDR3 is TGTGCCAGCAGCTTATTGGCTAGCGGGGGGGCAGATACGCAGTATTTT. This translates into CASSLLASGGADTQYF.

The sample holds a few counts of this clone. This chain connects TRBV30 to TRBJ2-7; no definite D call. V was trimmed by 6 bases and J by 2 bases, leaving 17 bases between them. CDR1 GTSNPN and CDR2 SVGIG come from the germline V gene (reference sequence). CDR3 length: 14 residues. This CDR3 reads CACSPGGRTYEQYF. CDR3 sequence (DNA): TGTGCCTGTTCCCCAGGTGGCAGGACCTACGAGCAGTACTTC.

The chain joins TRBV30 to TRBJ1-1; 8 bases match TRBD1. CDR1 and CDR2 from the germline V gene are GTSNPN and SVGIG (reference sequence). J was trimmed by 0 bases and V by 6 bases; bases with no gene match: 18. The CDR3 has 18 residues. The CDR3 spells CACTSRGQAAWMNTEAFF. In nucleotides, the CDR3 is TGTGCCTGTACAAGCAGGGGACAGGCAGCGTGGATGAACACTGAAGCTTTCTTT.

This chain connects TRBV3-1 (or the pseudogene TRBV3-2) to TRBJ1-1; TRBD1 is a possible D gene (6 bases). The V end was cut by 4 bases, the J end by 11 bases, with 17 bases between. From germline, CDR1 is LGHDT and CDR2 YNNKEL (reference sequence). The CDR3 runs 13 residues. CDR3 amino acids: CASSRPGDRGAFF. Written as DNA, the CDR3 is TGTGCCAGCAGCCGCCCAGGGGACCGAGGGGCTTTCTTT.

This rearrangement joins TRBV15 to TRBJ2-7; 9 bases agree with TRBD2. This CDR3 contains 16 residues. V gave up 5 bases and J gave up 3 bases; unmatched junction bases: 11. Germline CDR1 reads LNHNV; CDR2 reads YYDKDF (reference sequence). The CDR3 region is CATSQMGGGENYEQYF. CDR3 nucleotide sequence: TGTGCCACCAGCCAGATGGGCGGGGGGGAGAACTACGAGCAGTACTTC.

The rearrangement joins TRBV11-2 to TRBJ1-1; 9 bases map to TRBD1. This CDR3 spans 17 amino acids. Germline CDR1 is SGHAT and CDR2 is FQNNGV. The V and J ends lost 5 bases and 3 bases, in that order; junction bases with no gene match: 13. The CDR3 protein is CASSKSGTGFWDTEAFF. CDR3 DNA sequence: TGTGCCAGCAGCAAGAGCGGGACAGGGTTTTGGGACACTGAAGCTTTCTTT. The full variable domain, rest sourced from reference TRBV11-2 and TRBJ1-1, is EAGVAQSPRYKIIEKRQSVAFWCNPISGHATLYWYQQILGQGPKLLIQFQNNGVVDDSQLPKDRFSAERLKGVDSTLKIQPAKLEDSAVYLCASSKSGTGFWDTEAFFGQGTRLTVV.

The J gene is TRBJ2-7, the V gene TRBV15, with a possible D match to TRBD1 (6 bases). Germline values: CDR1 LNHNV, CDR2 YYDKDF (reference sequence). This CDR3 is 13 amino acids long. V was trimmed by 4 bases and J by 1 base, leaving 8 bases between them. The CDR3 here is CATSIDRSYEQYF. CDR3 coding DNA: TGTGCCACCAGCATCGACAGGTCCTACGAGCAGTACTTC.

J is TRBJ2-3 and V is TRBV5-1; possible D gene TRBD2, 6 bases. Trimming removed 4 bases at V and 0 bases at J, with 9 bases between. CDR1 is SGHRS and CDR2 is YFSETQ in the germline V gene. The CDR3 contains 14 residues. In nucleotides, the CDR3 is TGCGCCAGCAGCCTGGCGGGGAGCACAGATACGCAGTATTTT. Translation gives CASSLAGSTDTQYF.

The chain joins TRBV30 to TRBJ1-4; the match to TRBD1 covers 8 bases. Germline lookup yields CDR1 GTSNPN and CDR2 SVGIG (reference sequence). Trimming took 4 bases from V and 3 from J; bases not matched to a gene: 4. The length of the CDR3 is 14 residues. Here the CDR3 reads CAWTGGPANEKLFF. The CDR3 DNA sequence: TGTGCCTGGACAGGGGGCCCCGCTAATGAAAAACTGTTTTTT. The entire variable domain, with the rest obtained from reference TRBV30 and TRBJ1-4, is as follows: SQTIHQWPATLVQPVGSPLSLECTVEGTSNPNLYWYRQAAGRGLQLLFYSVGIGQISSEVPQNLSASRPQDRQFILSSKKLLLSDSGFYLCAWTGGPANEKLFFGSGTQLSVL.